The 11 T cell receptor beta chains listed next were all sequenced from one sample in a study of shared clonotypes between healthy human individuals. The table came from immunoSEQ multiplex PCR; TCRdb's copy has only in-frame clones and leaves some out. The table has a few million clones, approximately 90% seen once; the top ten hold 0.13% to 0.15%. Sequenced: naive CD4+ T cells sorted from blood. The subset is: CD45RA+ positively selected. These receptors came from a man aged 18 to 35 in good health.

This clone occurred once. The chain is built from TRBV6-1 and TRBJ2-7; the D gene is possibly TRBD1 (6 bases). The CDR3 covers 14 residues. Germline assignment: CDR1 MNHNS and CDR2 SASEGT. V was pared by 4 bases and J by 7 bases, with 17 bases between. CDR3 DNA: TGTGCCAGCAGTGTGGATGACAGGCTCAGGGAGCAGTACTTC. Protein product: CASSVDDRLREQYF.

As regards this clone: The germline gene is not matched at one end of the junction; a read error may be the cause. This chain links TRBV15 with TRBJ2-3; TRBD1 is a possible D gene (5 bases). The CDR3 is 14 amino acids. Germline assignment: CDR1 LNHNV and CDR2 YYDKDF (reference sequence). CDR3 sequence reads: CATGPDLLTGTQYF. In DNA form, the CDR3 reads TGTGCCACCGGTCCAGACTTACTCACAGGTACGCAGTATTTT.

The rearrangement links TRBV10-2 to TRBJ1-1; TRBD1 matches 9 bases. This CDR3 spans 15 amino acids. The V segment lost 2 bases and the J segment 6 bases; nucleotides outside the gene matches: 7. Germline-derived CDR1 and CDR2 are WSHSY and SAAADI. The CDR3 DNA is TGCGCCAGCAGTGAGGGGGCGGGACAGGGCGCTGAAGCTTTCTTT. It translates to CASSEGAGQGAEAFF.

The chain uses TRBV19 and TRBJ2-7, with 9 bases lining up with TRBD2. CDR1 and CDR2 from the germline V gene are LNHDA and SQIVND (reference sequence). The CDR3 has 14 residues. The V gene end was trimmed by 5 bases and the J gene end by 0 bases; junction bases not matched to a gene: 2. The CDR3 DNA sequence: TGTGCCAGTAGTGTGACTAGCGGCTCCTACGAGCAGTACTTC. The encoded protein is CASSVTSGSYEQYF.

The chain carries TRBV6-1 and TRBJ1-3, with D perhaps TRBD1 (6 bases). Germline-derived CDR1 and CDR2 are MNHNS and SASEGT. V was shortened by 10 bases and J by 4 bases, with 14 bases between the two germline ends. The CDR3 has 13 residues. The CDR3 is CATRTQGGNTIYF. CDR3 bases: TGTGCCACACGGACCCAGGGGGGAAACACCATATATTTT.

The chain employs TRBV27 and TRBJ2-3, with D perhaps being TRBD1 or TRBD2 (5 bases each). The CDR3 is made up of 14 amino acids. With 5 bases removed from V and 7 bases from J, the gap between germline ends came to 16 bases. Per the germline V gene, CDR1 is MNHEY and CDR2 is SMNVEV (reference sequence). The CDR3 protein is CASSPSWGMNTQYF. CDR3 DNA: TGTGCCAGCAGTCCCTCATGGGGGATGAATACGCAGTATTTT.

V usage is TRBV5-1 and J usage is TRBJ2-3; D uncertain. From germline, CDR1 is SGHRS and CDR2 YFSETQ. The CDR3 has 17 residues. Trimming cost V 3 bases and J 0 bases, with 17 bases left between them. The DNA for the CDR3 is TGCGCCAGCAGCTCACTCGGGCAGGCCACTAGCACAGATACGCAGTATTTT. The encoded protein is CASSSLGQATSTDTQYF.

About this clone itself: Within the sample, other DNA sequences also encode this same CDR3. The chain has TRBV11-3 and TRBJ2-5; D not certain. Trimming removed 0 bases at V and 2 bases at J, with 4 bases between. The V gene's germline CDR1 is SGHNT and CDR2 YENEEA. The CDR3 consists of 13 residues. CDR3 amino acids: CASSLDLQETQYF. DNA of the CDR3: TGTGCCAGCAGCTTAGATCTTCAAGAGACCCAGTACTTC.

J is TRBJ2-4 and V is TRBV13; 8 bases are shared with TRBD2. The CDR3 totals 15 residues. Germline V gives CDR1 PRHDT, CDR2 FYEKMQ (reference sequence). Trimming removed 4 bases from V and 8 bases from J; junction bases left unmatched: 10. The CDR3 is CASSSWVAGLDIQYF. The CDR3 DNA reads as TGTGCCAGCAGCTCCTGGGTAGCGGGGTTGGACATTCAGTACTTC.

The chain joins TRBV21-1 to TRBJ1-6; the D call of TRBD1 is as the table states it, not checked on the DNA. TRBV21-1 represents a pseudogene. The CDR3 totals 17 residues. The CDR3: CASSKGGGTGVSSPLHF. The CDR3 coding sequence is TGTGCCAGCAGCAAAGGAGGAGGGACAGGGGTGAGTTCACCCCTCCACTTT.

V and J are TRBV5-4 and TRBJ2-2; 13 bases align to TRBD2. J was trimmed by 7 bases and V by 2 bases; bases with no gene match: 8. Germline CDR1 and CDR2: SGHNT and YYREEE (reference sequence). CDR3 length: 17 amino acids. The CDR3 nucleotides are TGTGCCAGCAGCTTACCCGGACTAGCGGGAGTTAACGGGGAGCTGTTTTTT. Protein sequence: CASSLPGLAGVNGELFF.